This TCR beta chain is from a study of Ad26.COV2.S vaccination and SARS-CoV-2 variants. As for the study in general: Participant was drawn from the COV1001 Ad26.COV2.S trial arm. Intramuscularly, Ad26.COV2.S was given either once or twice, 56 days apart. General observations from the study: With respect to non-spike TCR breadth, vaccine and placebo recipients were similar.

Treatment denoted: around 19 received Ad26.COV2.S at low or high dose, single or two shots; roughly five received placebo; per-sample allocation not given. Specimens were obtained on day 63 following the first vaccine or placebo injection. Sequencing used immunoSEQ multiplex PCR; TCRdb keeps in-frame clones, though not all of them. The data contain around 300,000 clones, 88% of them singletons. This clone was seen just once. What it binds is unknown. Germline lookup yields CDR1 SNHLY and CDR2 FYNNEI. This CDR3 is 17 amino acids long. With V trimmed by 8 bases and J by 4 bases, 16 bases remained unmatched.

The specimen comprised peripheral blood, sampled in a trial of Ad26.COV2.S vaccine versus placebo. This chain uses TRBV2 with TRBJ2-1; 8 positions match TRBD1. The sequence derives from a person aged 18-60 years who received the Ad26.COV2.S COVID-19 vaccine or a placebo. The CDR3, as DNA: TGTGCCAGCCCAGTGAGGCCGGGGCAGGGGGCTTACAATGAGCAGTTCTTC. It is translated as CASPVRPGQGAYNEQFF.